The TCR beta chain under discussion was sequenced for a study of Ad26.COV2.S vaccination and SARS-CoV-2 variants. Regarding the study as a whole: Vaccinees displayed broader spike-specific TCR repertoires than placebo recipients. Post-vaccination breadth of spike-specific CD8+ and CD4+ T cell responses was reportedly substantial.

The count of this clone is one. The antigen is not known. The treatment: about 20 received Ad26.COV2.S at low or high dose, single or two shots; about 5 received placebo; per-sample allocation not given. The samples were gathered on day 63 after the first injection of vaccine or placebo. Built on an Ad26 vector, the vaccine expressed Wuhan-strain SARS-CoV-2 spike. Germline loops: CDR1 KGHSH, CDR2 LQKENI. The CDR3 covers 14 residues. Losses at the gene ends were 5 bases for V and 5 bases for J; bases not matched to a gene: 1. Method: immunoSEQ multiplex PCR; TCRdb's copy keeps in-frame clones and lacks some. The repertoire holds over 450,000 clones, with roughly nine tenths as singletons.

The source was peripheral blood, collected in a trial of Ad26.COV2.S vaccine versus placebo. The source is a person aged 18-65 years who received the Ad26.COV2.S COVID-19 vaccine or a placebo. The chain carries TRBV18 and TRBJ2-1, with TRBD2 matching 12 bases. The CDR3 is CASSRLAGDNEQFF. CDR3 sequence (DNA): TGTGCCAGCTCAAGACTAGCGGGAGACAATGAGCAGTTCTTC.